A single T cell receptor beta chain is shown here with its context. Its specificity is not known. The data belong to a study of shared clonotypes between healthy human individuals. Study-wide findings and caveats: Researchers sampled blood only, noting tissue repertoires likely differ.

This CDR3 has 15 residues. The germline CDR1 and CDR2 sequences are MDHEN and SYDVKM. The ends were cut back, 4 bases at V and 6 bases at J, with 18 bases in the middle. Sequencing on ten immunoSEQ deep assay plates was performed for unsorted PBMC DNA. Measured with immunoSEQ multiplex PCR; TCRdb has only the in-frame clones, and not every one. The sample consists of roughly 490,000 clones, around 80% of them appearing once. This sequence joins TRBV28 and TRBJ1-1, with a tentative D call TRBD1 (5 bases). This TCR came from a woman aged 40 to 50 in good health. Some clones in this sample may be carry-over from other donors' samples. Sequenced material: PBMCs. CDR3 sequence reads: CASSSGRGVRAEAFF. The CDR3 nucleotides are TGTGCCAGCAGTTCGGGTCGAGGGGTGAGGGCTGAAGCTTTCTTT.